The present TCR beta chain was sequenced within a study of T-cell memory formation after mild COVID-19 (dated by TCRdb to the early 2020s). Describing the broader study: TCR sequence clusters from the two donors were largely donor specific. Longitudinal TCRalpha and TCRbeta repertoire sequencing tracked T-cell clones expanding and contracting after mild COVID-19 in a couple of donors. The cohort was made up of two young adult volunteers, one female and one male, who were previously healthy.

The reads were generated on an Illumina NovaSeq 6000. TCRalpha and TCRbeta cDNA libraries were constructed by 5'RACE with constant-segment primers, with sample barcodes and unique molecular identifiers being introduced. RNA was extracted from every sample with Trizol reagent. Library amplification was performed in two PCR steps, and a second sample barcode and Illumina TruSeq adapters were introduced in the second step. Sequencing of libraries was performed on an Illumina NovaSeq with 2 x 150 bp paired-end reads. The published analysis was carried out like this. The reads were demultiplexed and collapsed into UMI-guided consensus sequences using migec v1.2.7. Using mixcr v2.1.11, UMI consensuses were aligned to TRA and TRB V and J templates and then assembled into clonotypes. Clonotypes were classified as expanded or contracted when called significant by both edgeR and NoisET, with noise models trained on biological replicates. For edgeR calls, the cutoffs were a false discovery rate-adjusted p below 0.01 and a log2 fold-change threshold of 1. As an exploratory analysis of dynamics, PCA with hierarchical clustering was applied to max-normalized trajectories of the 1000 most abundant clonotypes. Separately sequenced CD4+ and CD8+ repertoires were used to assign a CD4 or CD8 phenotype to each responding clone. Starting from the raw public reads, TCRdb applied fastp trimming at Q25, assembled clones with MiXCR and retained in-frame beta chains. Rows are unified per CDR3 protein, each entry keeping the most common DNA and genes. TCRdb's processing, not the authors', yielded these V and J calls. Present in this sample are approximately 250,000 distinct CDR3 sequences, approximately 15% of which were seen just once. The top ten clones comprise around 20% of the sample.

Ficoll-Paque density gradient centrifugation was the method used to isolate PBMCs. The CDR3 holds 16 amino acids from the cysteine to the phenylalanine. Only the CDR3 region is kept as DNA, spanning 48 bases read in frame from base 1. The CDR1 and CDR2 encoded by the germline V gene (reference sequence) are SGHKS and YYEKEE. V is trimmed back by 4 bases and J by 0 bases, and the junction contains 9 bases that no gene match accounts for. What the work shows at the level of the full study, not this receptor alone: The detection of some responding clones in pre-infection memory suggests that pre-existing cross-reactive memory T cells joined the SARS-CoV-2 response. Only two mild cases were covered by the study, and larger cohorts that include severe cases with pre-infection samples were considered necessary. Clones contracting from day 15 to 85 had balanced CD4/CD8 phenotypes, while a second wave expanding from day 15 to 37 was biased towards CD4+. Contracting CD4+ clones appeared mostly in the CM and EM memory subsets, whereas CD8+ clones were enriched in EMRA. Whether the second-wave clones peaking on day 37 were SARS-CoV-2 specific was not confirmed.

To note about this clonotype: Its cognate antigen has yet to be identified. No much larger clone is present one base from it, and per-base qualities are unavailable.

Source material: PBMCs or a T cell subset sorted from them (not recorded which). This clonotype originated in a man aged 18 to 35 who had mild COVID-19 (a few samples of this study predate the infection). The sample titles of this study are shuffled in the database, so cell type and time point are left out; the donor was told from shared clones. Recombination connected TRBV5-5 to TRBJ1-1, with TRBD1 identical over 7 junction bases. The CDR3 is CASSERATGMNTEAFF. The sequence in DNA is TGTGCCAGCAGCGAGCGGGCGACAGGGATGAACACTGAAGCTTTCTTT.